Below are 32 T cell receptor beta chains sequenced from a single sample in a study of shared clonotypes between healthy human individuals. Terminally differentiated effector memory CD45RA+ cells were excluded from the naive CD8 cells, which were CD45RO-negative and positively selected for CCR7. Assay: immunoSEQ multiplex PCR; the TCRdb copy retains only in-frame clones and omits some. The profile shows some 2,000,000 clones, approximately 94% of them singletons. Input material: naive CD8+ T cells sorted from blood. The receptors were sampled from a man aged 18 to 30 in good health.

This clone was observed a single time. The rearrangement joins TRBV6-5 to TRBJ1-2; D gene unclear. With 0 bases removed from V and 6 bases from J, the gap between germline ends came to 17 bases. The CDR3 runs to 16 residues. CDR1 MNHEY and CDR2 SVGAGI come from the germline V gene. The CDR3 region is CASSYSNLAGVDGYTF. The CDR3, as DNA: TGTGCCAGCAGTTACTCGAACCTCGCGGGCGTCGATGGCTACACCTTC.

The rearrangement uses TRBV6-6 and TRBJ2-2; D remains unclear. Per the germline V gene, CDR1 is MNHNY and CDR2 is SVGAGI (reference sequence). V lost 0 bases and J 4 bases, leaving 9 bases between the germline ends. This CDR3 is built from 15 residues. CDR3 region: CASSYSSSRTGELFF. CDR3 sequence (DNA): TGTGCCAGCAGTTACTCGTCATCCCGCACCGGGGAGCTGTTTTTT.

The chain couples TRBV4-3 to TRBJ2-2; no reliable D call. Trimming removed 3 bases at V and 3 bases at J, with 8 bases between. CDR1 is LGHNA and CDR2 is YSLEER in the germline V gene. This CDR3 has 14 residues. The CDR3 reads CASSHDWDTGELFF. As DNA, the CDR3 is TGCGCCAGCAGCCACGACTGGGACACCGGGGAGCTGTTTTTT.

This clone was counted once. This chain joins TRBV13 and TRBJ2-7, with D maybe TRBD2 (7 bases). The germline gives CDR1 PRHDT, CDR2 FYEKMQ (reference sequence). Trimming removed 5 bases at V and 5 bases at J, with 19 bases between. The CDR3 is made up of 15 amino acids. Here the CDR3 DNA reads TGTGCCAGCAGCGGCCGGGGGGCAGGGTCGGACGAGCAGTACTTC. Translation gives CASSGRGAGSDEQYF.

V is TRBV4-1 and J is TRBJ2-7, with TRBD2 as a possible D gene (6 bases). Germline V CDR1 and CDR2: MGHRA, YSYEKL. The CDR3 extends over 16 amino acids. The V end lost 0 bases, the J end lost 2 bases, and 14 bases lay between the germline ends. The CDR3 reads CASSQDRTGDPYEQYF. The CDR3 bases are TGCGCCAGCAGCCAAGATAGGACGGGGGACCCCTACGAGCAGTACTTC.

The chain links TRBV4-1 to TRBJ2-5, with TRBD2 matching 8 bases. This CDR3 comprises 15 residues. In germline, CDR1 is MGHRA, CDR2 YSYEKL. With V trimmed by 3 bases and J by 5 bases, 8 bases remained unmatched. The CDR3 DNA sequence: TGCGCCAGCAGCCACCAGCGGGGGCAGGGGGAGACCCAGTACTTC. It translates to CASSHQRGQGETQYF.

CDR3: CSEQTGLGTEAFF. For the CDR3, the DNA is TGCAGCGAGCAGACAGGGTTGGGCACTGAAGCTTTCTTT. The V call is TRBV29-1, the J call TRBJ1-1; TRBD1 agrees at 7 bases. Germline V gene data show CDR1 as SQVTM and CDR2 as ANQGSEA. The CDR3 length is 13 residues. J gave up 4 bases and V 7 bases, and 9 bases lay outside the gene matches.

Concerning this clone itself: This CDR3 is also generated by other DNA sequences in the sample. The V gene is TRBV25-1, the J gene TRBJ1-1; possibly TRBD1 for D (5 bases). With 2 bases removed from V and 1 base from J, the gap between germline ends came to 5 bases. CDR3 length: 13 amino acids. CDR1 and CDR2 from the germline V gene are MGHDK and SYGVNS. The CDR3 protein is CASSEGANTEAFF. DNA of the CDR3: TGTGCCAGCAGTGAAGGGGCGAACACTGAAGCTTTCTTT.

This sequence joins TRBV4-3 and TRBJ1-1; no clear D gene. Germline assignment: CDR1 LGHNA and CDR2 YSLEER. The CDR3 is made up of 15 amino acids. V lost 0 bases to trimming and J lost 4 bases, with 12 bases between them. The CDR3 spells CASSQDLEVSTEAFF. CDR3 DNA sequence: TGCGCCAGCAGCCAAGATTTGGAGGTGAGCACTGAAGCTTTCTTT.

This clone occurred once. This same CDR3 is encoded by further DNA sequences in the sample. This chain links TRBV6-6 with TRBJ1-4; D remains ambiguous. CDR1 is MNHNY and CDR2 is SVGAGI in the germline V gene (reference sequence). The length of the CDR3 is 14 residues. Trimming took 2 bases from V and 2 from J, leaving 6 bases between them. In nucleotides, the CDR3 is TGTGCCAGCAGTTACGTCGGCACTAATGAAAAACTGTTTTTT. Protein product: CASSYVGTNEKLFF.

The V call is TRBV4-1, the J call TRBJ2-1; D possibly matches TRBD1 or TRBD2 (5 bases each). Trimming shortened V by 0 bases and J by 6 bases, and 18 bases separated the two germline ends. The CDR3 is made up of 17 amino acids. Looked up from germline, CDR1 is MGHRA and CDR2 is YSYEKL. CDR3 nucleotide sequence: TGCGCCAGCAGCCAAGATCCCCCGGGGCCGAGGAGCAATGAGCAGTTCTTC. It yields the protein CASSQDPPGPRSNEQFF.

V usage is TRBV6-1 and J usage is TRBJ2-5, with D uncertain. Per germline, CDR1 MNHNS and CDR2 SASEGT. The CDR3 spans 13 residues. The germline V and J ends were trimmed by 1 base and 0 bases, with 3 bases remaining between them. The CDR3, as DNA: TGTGCCAGCAGTGAAGGACACCAAGAGACCCAGTACTTC. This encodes CASSEGHQETQYF.

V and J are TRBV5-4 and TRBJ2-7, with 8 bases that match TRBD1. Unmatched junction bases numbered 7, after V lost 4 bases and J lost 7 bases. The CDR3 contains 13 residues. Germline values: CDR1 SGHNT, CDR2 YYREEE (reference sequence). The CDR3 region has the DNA TGTGCCAGCAGCCAGGACAGGGTCTGGGAGCAGTACTTC. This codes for CASSQDRVWEQYF.

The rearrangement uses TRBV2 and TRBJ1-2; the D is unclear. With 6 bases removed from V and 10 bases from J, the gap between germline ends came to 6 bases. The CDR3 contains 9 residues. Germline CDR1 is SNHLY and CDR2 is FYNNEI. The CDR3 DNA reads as TGTGCCAGCAGCACCGACTACACCTTC. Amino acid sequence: CASSTDYTF.

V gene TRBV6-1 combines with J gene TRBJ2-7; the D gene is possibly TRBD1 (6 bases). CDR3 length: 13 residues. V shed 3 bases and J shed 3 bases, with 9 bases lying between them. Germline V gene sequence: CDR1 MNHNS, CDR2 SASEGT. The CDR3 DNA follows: TGTGCCAGCAGTGAGTGGGACATCTACGAGCAGTACTTC. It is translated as CASSEWDIYEQYF.

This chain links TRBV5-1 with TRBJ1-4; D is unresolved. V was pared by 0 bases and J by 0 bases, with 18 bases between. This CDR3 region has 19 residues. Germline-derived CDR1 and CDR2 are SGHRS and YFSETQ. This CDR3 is CASSLGRNFGEATNEKLFF. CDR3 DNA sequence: TGCGCCAGCAGCTTGGGACGAAATTTCGGGGAGGCAACTAATGAAAAACTGTTTTTT.

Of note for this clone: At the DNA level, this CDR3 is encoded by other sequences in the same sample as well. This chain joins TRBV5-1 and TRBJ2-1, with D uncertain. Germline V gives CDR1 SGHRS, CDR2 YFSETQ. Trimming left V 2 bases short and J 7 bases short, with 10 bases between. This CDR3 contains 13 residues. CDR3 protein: CASSFGQYNEQFF. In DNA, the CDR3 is TGCGCCAGCAGCTTCGGGCAGTATAATGAGCAGTTCTTC.

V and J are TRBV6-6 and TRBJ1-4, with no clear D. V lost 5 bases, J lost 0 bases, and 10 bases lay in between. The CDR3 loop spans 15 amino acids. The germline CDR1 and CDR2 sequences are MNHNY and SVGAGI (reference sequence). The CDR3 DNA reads TGTGCCAGCAGTCGTCTCTTTGCAACTAATGAAAAACTGTTTTTT. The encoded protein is CASSRLFATNEKLFF.

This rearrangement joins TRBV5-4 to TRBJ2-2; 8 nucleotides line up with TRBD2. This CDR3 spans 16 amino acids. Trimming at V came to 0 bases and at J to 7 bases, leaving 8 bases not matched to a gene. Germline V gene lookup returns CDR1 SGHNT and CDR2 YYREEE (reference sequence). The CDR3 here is CASSLEGSGAGGELFF. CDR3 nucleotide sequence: TGTGCCAGCAGCTTGGAAGGTAGCGGGGCCGGCGGGGAGCTGTTTTTT.

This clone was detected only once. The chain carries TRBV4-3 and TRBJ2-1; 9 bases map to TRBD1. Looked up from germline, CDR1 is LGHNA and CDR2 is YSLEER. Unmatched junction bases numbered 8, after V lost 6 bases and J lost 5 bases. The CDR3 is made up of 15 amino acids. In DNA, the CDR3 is TGCGCCAGCAGTTCCGGGACAGGGAGGAACAATGAGCAGTTCTTC. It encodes CASSSGTGRNNEQFF.

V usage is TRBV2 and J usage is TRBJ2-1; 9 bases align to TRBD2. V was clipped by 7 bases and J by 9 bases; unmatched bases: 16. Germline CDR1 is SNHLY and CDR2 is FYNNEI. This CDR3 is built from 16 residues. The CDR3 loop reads CASTPSGEGAGGEQFF. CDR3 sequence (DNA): TGTGCCAGCACCCCAAGCGGGGAAGGAGCGGGGGGTGAGCAGTTCTTC. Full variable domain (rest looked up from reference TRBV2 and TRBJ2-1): EPEVTQTPSHQVTQMGQEVILRCVPISNHLYFYWYRQILGQKVEFLVSFYNNEISEKSEIFDDQFSVERPDGSNFTLKIRSTKLEDSAMYFCASTPSGEGAGGEQFFGPGTRLTVL.

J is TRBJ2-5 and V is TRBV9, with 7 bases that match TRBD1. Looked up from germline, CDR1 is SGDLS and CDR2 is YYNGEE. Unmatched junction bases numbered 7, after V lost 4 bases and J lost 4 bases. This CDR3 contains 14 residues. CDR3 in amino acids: CASSPPTGIETQYF. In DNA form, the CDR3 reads TGTGCCAGCAGCCCCCCGACAGGGATAGAGACCCAGTACTTC.

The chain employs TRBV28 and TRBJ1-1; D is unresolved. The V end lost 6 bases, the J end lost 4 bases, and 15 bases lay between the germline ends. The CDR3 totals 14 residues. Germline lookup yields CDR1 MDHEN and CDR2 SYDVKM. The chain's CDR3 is CASRFWGGITEAFF. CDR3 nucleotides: TGTGCCAGCAGATTTTGGGGTGGGATCACTGAAGCTTTCTTT.

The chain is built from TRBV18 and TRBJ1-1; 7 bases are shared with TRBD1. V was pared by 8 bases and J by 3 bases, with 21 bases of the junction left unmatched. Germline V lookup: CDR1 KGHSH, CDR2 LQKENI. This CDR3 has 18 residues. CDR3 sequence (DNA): TGTGCCAGCACTGGATTACCGGACAGGTTCTCTGCTGACACTGAAGCTTTCTTT. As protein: CASTGLPDRFSADTEAFF.

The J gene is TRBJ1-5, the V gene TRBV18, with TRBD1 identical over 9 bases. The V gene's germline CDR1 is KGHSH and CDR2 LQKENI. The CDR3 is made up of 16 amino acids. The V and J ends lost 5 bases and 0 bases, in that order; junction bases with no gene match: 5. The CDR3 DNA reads TGTGCCAGCTCAGCCGGGACAGGGAATAGCAATCAGCCCCAGCATTTT. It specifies CASSAGTGNSNQPQHF.

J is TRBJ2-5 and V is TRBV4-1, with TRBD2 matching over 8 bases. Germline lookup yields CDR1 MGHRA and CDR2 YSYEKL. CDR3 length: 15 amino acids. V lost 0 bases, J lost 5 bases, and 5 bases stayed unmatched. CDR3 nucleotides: TGCGCCAGCAGCCAAGATACGGGACTAGGTGAGACCCAGTACTTC. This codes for CASSQDTGLGETQYF.

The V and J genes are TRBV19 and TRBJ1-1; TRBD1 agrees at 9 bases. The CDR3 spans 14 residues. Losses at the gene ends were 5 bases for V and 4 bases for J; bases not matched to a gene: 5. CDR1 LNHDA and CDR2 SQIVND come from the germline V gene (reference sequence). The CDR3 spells CASSLTDRGTEAFF. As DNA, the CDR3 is TGTGCCAGTAGTCTGACGGACAGGGGCACTGAAGCTTTCTTT.

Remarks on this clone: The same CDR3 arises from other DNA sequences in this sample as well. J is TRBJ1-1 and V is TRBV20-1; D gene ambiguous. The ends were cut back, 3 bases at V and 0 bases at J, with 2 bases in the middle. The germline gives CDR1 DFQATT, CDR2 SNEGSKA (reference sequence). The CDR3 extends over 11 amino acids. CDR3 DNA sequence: TGCAGTGCTAGTGTGAACACTGAAGCTTTCTTT. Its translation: CSASVNTEAFF.

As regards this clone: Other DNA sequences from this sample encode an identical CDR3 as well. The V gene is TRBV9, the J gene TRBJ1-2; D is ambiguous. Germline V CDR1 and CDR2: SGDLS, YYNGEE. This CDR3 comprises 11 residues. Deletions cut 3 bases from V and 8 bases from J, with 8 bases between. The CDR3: CASSEPGGYTF. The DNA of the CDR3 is TGTGCCAGCAGCGAACCTGGGGGCTACACCTTC.

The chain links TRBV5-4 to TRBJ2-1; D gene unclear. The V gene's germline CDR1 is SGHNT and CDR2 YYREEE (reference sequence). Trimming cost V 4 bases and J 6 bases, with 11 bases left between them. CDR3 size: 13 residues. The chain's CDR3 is CASSPGPPNEQFF. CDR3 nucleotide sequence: TGTGCCAGCAGCCCCGGGCCACCCAATGAGCAGTTCTTC.

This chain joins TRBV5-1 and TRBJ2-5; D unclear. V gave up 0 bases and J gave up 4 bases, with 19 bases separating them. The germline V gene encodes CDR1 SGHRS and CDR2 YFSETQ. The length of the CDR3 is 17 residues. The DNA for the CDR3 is TGCGCCAGCAGCTTGGTGGAAGTTACATTGGACGGAGAGACCCAGTACTTC. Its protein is CASSLVEVTLDGETQYF.

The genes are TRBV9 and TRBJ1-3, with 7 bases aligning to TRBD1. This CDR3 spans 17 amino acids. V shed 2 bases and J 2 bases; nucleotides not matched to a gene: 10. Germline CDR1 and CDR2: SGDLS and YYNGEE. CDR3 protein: CASSVSTVQGAGNTIYF. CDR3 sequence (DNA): TGTGCCAGCAGCGTGTCTACCGTTCAGGGGGCTGGAAACACCATATATTTT.